This record looks at one T cell receptor beta chain sequence and its context. Reverse transcription of roughly 0.5 to 1 ug RNA was carried out with random hexamers. Using its own MiXCR run on the immunoSEQ multiplex PCR reads, TCRdb lists one record per CDR3 protein. Of some 120,000 distinct CDR3 sequences in the sample, about 95% were seen once. From germline, CDR1 is SEHNR and CDR2 FQNEAQ (reference sequence). The CDR3 has 15 residues. The ends lost 5 bases at V and 0 bases at J; junction bases unmatched: 4. The data were taken from a study of CD8 T cells in Susac syndrome. This TCR was sampled from a human donor in good health. Sample: CD4+ T cells from PBMCs. V usage is TRBV7-9 and J usage is TRBJ2-4, with TRBD1 matching over 7 bases. CDR3 bases: TGTGCCAGCAGCCCAGGGACAGCAGCCAAAAACATTCAGTACTTC. As protein: CASSPGTAAKNIQYF.